Below, 31 T cell receptor beta chains from the same sample are listed, as sequenced in a study of CD8 T cells in ankylosing spondylitis. These TCRs' antigens remain unknown. TCRdb analysed the 5' RACE reads with MiXCR anew, one entry per CDR3 protein. The table lists 200,000 to 250,000 distinct CDR3 sequences, around 20% of them singletons. Study findings and constraints: Among TCR beta sequences, a motif of several highly homologous variants appeared characteristic of ankylosing spondylitis blood.

The source material was blood, either unsorted or a sorted T cell fraction (not recorded which). The receptors originated from a male donor with ankylosing spondylitis.

This clonotype was recorded a few times. The chain links TRBV30 to TRBJ2-7; tentative D call: TRBD1 (6 bases). Trimming removed 3 bases from V and 2 bases from J, with 14 bases in between. Germline V CDR1 and CDR2: GTSNPN, SVGIG (reference sequence). CDR3 size: 14 residues. CDR3 in DNA: TGTGCCTGGAGCCCCGGGACACTCGCCTACGAGCAGTACTTC. The encoded protein is CAWSPGTLAYEQYF. Supplemented by reference TRBV30 and TRBJ2-7, the full variable domain reads SQTIHQWPATLVQPVGSPLSLECTVEGTSNPNLYWYRQAAGRGLQLLFYSVGIGQISSEVPQNLSASRPQDRQFILSSKKLLLSDSGFYLCAWSPGTLAYEQYFGPGTRLTVT.

V usage is TRBV12-3 or TRBV12-4 and J usage is TRBJ2-1; D is unresolved. The CDR3 sequence is 11 residues long. Trimming pared 6 bases from V and 4 bases from J, leaving 4 bases between. In nucleotides, the CDR3 is TGTGCCAGCAGCAAGTACAATGAGCAGTTCTTC. Translated, it gives CASSKYNEQFF.

The gene calls are TRBV20-1 and TRBJ2-1, with TRBD1 identical over 8 bases. The CDR3 is 14 residues long. Trimming removed 6 bases from V and 3 bases from J; junction bases left unmatched: 7. The germline gives CDR1 DFQATT, CDR2 SNEGSKA (reference sequence). CDR3 sequence: CSAETGGGYNEQFF. CDR3 in DNA: TGCAGTGCCGAAACAGGGGGTGGCTACAATGAGCAGTTCTTC.

The chain joins TRBV20-1 to TRBJ2-3, with TRBD2 as a possible D gene (6 bases). Germline assignment: CDR1 DFQATT and CDR2 SNEGSKA (reference sequence). V was trimmed by 2 bases and J by 0 bases, leaving 12 bases between them. There are 15 residues in the CDR3. This chain's CDR3 is CSARPDYLSTDTQYF. Here the CDR3 DNA reads TGCAGTGCTAGACCGGACTACCTAAGCACAGATACGCAGTATTTT.

The chain carries TRBV3-1 and TRBJ2-7; D remains unclear. This CDR3 spans 15 amino acids. Germline lookup yields CDR1 LGHDT and CDR2 YNNKEL (reference sequence). Trimming pared 0 bases from V and 0 bases from J, leaving 9 bases between. CDR3 protein: CASSQETDSSYEQYF. CDR3 bases: TGTGCCAGCAGCCAAGAAACGGATTCCTCCTACGAGCAGTACTTC.

The genes are TRBV7-6 and TRBJ2-7, with a tentative D call TRBD1 (6 bases). V lost 5 bases, J lost 7 bases, and 12 bases lay in between. Germline V lookup: CDR1 SGHVS, CDR2 FNYEAQ. CDR3 size: 12 residues. CDR3 in DNA: TGTGCCAGCAGCCAGGGGCCAGGGGAGCAGTACTTC. Amino acid sequence: CASSQGPGEQYF.

In this sample, this clonotype turned up a few times. The genes are TRBV20-1 and TRBJ2-5, with TRBD2 as a possible D gene (5 bases). V gave up 5 bases and J gave up 1 base, with 11 bases separating them. Germline CDR1 reads DFQATT; CDR2 reads SNEGSKA (reference sequence). The CDR3 extends over 13 amino acids. CDR3: CSASREPQETQYF. CDR3 nucleotides: TGCAGTGCTTCCCGGGAACCCCAAGAGACCCAGTACTTC.

This clonotype was seen ten or more times. The gene calls are TRBV12-3 or TRBV12-4 and TRBJ2-1; D perhaps matches TRBD2 (6 bases). Trimming took 7 bases from V and 12 from J, leaving 16 bases between them. The CDR3 covers 12 residues. The CDR3 coding sequence is TGTGCCAGCACCCATCCCGGGACTGGGCAGTTCTTC. It encodes CASTHPGTGQFF.

Only a few counts were recorded for this clonotype. V usage is TRBV12-3 or TRBV12-4 and J usage is TRBJ1-1; D is unclear. V gave up 5 bases and J gave up 10 bases, with 14 bases separating them. The CDR3 has 12 amino acids. CDR3 nucleotide sequence: TGTGCCAGCAGTGACGCCAGCGAGGGAGCTTTCTTT. It translates to CASSDASEGAFF.

Only a few counts were recorded for this clonotype. The chain employs TRBV25-1 and TRBJ2-2; tentative D call: TRBD2 (6 bases). From germline, CDR1 is MGHDK and CDR2 SYGVNS. This CDR3 has 13 amino acids. Trimming stripped 4 bases from V and 6 bases from J, with 9 bases between. The CDR3 spells CASSVWGAGELFF. The CDR3 region has the DNA TGTGCCAGCAGTGTATGGGGGGCCGGGGAGCTGTTTTTT.

This chain links TRBV12-3 or TRBV12-4 with TRBJ2-3; 8 bases align to TRBD2. The V and J ends lost 4 bases and 10 bases, in that order; junction bases with no gene match: 13. There are 15 residues in the CDR3. The CDR3 protein is CASSSGTSPLYAQYF. The CDR3 bases are TGTGCCAGCAGTTCCGGGACTAGTCCCCTATATGCGCAGTATTTT.

This clonotype turned up a few times. The gene calls are TRBV12-3 or TRBV12-4 and TRBJ1-5; D remains ambiguous. V lost 0 bases and J 3 bases, leaving 6 bases between the germline ends. The length of the CDR3 is 14 residues. For the CDR3, the DNA is TGTGCCAGCAGTTTAGCGCTGTACAATCAGCCCCAGCATTTT. This sequence encodes CASSLALYNQPQHF.

This rearrangement joins TRBV30 to TRBJ1-1; D remains ambiguous. V lost 3 bases and J lost 1, with 9 bases in between. The CDR3 loop spans 13 amino acids. Germline CDR1 GTSNPN, CDR2 SVGIG (reference sequence). The CDR3 is CAWRVGPNTEAFF. CDR3 bases: TGTGCCTGGAGGGTGGGCCCGAACACTGAAGCTTTCTTT.

This rearrangement joins TRBV2 to TRBJ2-1; 8 bases are shared with TRBD2. J gave up 5 bases and V 2 bases, and 8 bases lay outside the gene matches. The CDR3 loop spans 16 amino acids. Germline assignment: CDR1 SNHLY and CDR2 FYNNEI. The CDR3: CASSELERETHNEQFF. CDR3 nucleotides: TGTGCCAGCAGTGAACTGGAGCGGGAGACTCACAATGAGCAGTTCTTC.

This clonotype was found a few times. V usage is TRBV10-3 and J usage is TRBJ2-7, with D possibly matching TRBD1 (5 bases). The V and J ends lost 0 bases and 3 bases respectively, with 12 bases between them. In germline, CDR1 is ENHRY, CDR2 SYGVKD. The CDR3 is made up of 15 amino acids. CDR3 nucleotides: TGTGCCATCAGTGAGTCGACTCGACAGATCTACGAGCAGTACTTC. This encodes CAISESTRQIYEQYF.

At least ten counts were recorded for this clonotype. V gene TRBV4-1 combines with J gene TRBJ2-2; D is unclear. V lost 3 bases to trimming and J lost 1 base, with 12 bases between them. Germline V lookup: CDR1 MGHRA, CDR2 YSYEKL. The CDR3 is made up of 16 amino acids. The CDR3 region is CASSQLKALNTGELFF. The CDR3 DNA is TGCGCCAGCAGCCAGTTGAAGGCCCTGAACACCGGGGAGCTGTTTTTT.

This clonotype was seen only a few times. The V call is TRBV4-3, the J call TRBJ2-5, with D possibly being TRBD1 or TRBD2 (6 bases each). In germline, CDR1 is LGHNA, CDR2 YSLEER. The CDR3 has 16 amino acids. The germline V and J ends were trimmed by 0 bases and 5 bases, with 16 bases remaining between them. CDR3 nucleotide sequence: TGCGCCAGCAGCCAAGAAGTACTGGGGGGCCTCGAGACCCAGTACTTC. The encoded protein is CASSQEVLGGLETQYF.

The CDR3 sequence is CASSLRDRAYEQYF. CDR3 sequence (DNA): TGTGCCAGCAGCTTACGGGACAGGGCCTACGAGCAGTACTTC. The V call is TRBV7-9, the J call TRBJ2-7; 9 bases agree with TRBD1. This CDR3 is built from 14 residues. J lost 2 bases, V lost 2 bases, and 1 base had no gene match. Germline CDR1 reads SEHNR; CDR2 reads FQNEAQ (reference sequence). The full variable domain, its missing parts supplied by reference TRBV7-9 and TRBJ2-7, is DTGVSQNPRHKITKRGQNVTFRCDPISEHNRLYWYRQTLGQGPEFLTYFQNEAQLEKSRLLSDRFSAERPKGSFSTLEIQRTEQGDSAMYLCASSLRDRAYEQYFGPGTRLTVT.

The sample holds many counts of this clonotype. V and J are TRBV12-3 or TRBV12-4 and TRBJ1-6; D is perhaps TRBD1 (5 bases). Trimming pared 7 bases from V and 7 bases from J, leaving 14 bases between. The CDR3 runs to 14 residues. The CDR3 DNA sequence: TGTGCCAGCACCCCGGGACCTTTCAATTCACCCCTCCACTTT. This encodes CASTPGPFNSPLHF.

There are a few counts of this clonotype. This chain joins TRBV6-6 and TRBJ2-7; D possibly corresponds to TRBD1 (6 bases). Between the trimmed V and J ends, which lost 10 bases and 1 base, there was a span of 11 bases. Germline V gives CDR1 MNHNY, CDR2 SVGAGI (reference sequence). The CDR3 is made up of 12 amino acids. The CDR3 reads CATSQGSYEQYF. The DNA for the CDR3 is TGTGCCACCTCACAGGGTTCCTACGAGCAGTACTTC.

This chain joins TRBV5-4 and TRBJ2-1; 9 bases are shared with TRBD2. V trimming: 4 bases; J trimming: 8 bases; junction bases outside the gene matches: 7. Germline V gives CDR1 SGHNT, CDR2 YYREEE (reference sequence). This CDR3 has 14 amino acids. CDR3 sequence reads: CASSASGKGHEQFF. In nucleotides, the CDR3 is TGTGCCAGCAGCGCTAGCGGGAAAGGGCATGAGCAGTTCTTC.

In this sample, this clonotype turned up a few times. This chain connects TRBV29-1 to TRBJ2-2; 9 bases align to TRBD1. With V trimmed by 1 base and J by 7 bases, 1 base remained unmatched. Germline assignment: CDR1 SQVTM and CDR2 ANQGSEA. CDR3 length: 13 residues. CDR3 protein: CSVEGTGDGELFF. CDR3 coding DNA: TGCAGCGTTGAAGGGACAGGGGACGGGGAGCTGTTTTTT.

The chain uses TRBV6-1 and TRBJ1-1; a possible D gene is TRBD1 (6 bases). The CDR3 is made up of 14 amino acids. Germline values: CDR1 MNHNS, CDR2 SASEGT. Trimming took off 6 bases at V and 6 bases at J, with 17 bases between the two ends. The CDR3 nucleotides are TGTGCCAGCAGCCAACCGGACAGTAGGTCTGAAGCTTTCTTT. Amino acid sequence: CASSQPDSRSEAFF.

This chain links TRBV7-9 with TRBJ2-3; D unclear. Trimming shortened V by 8 bases and J by 2 bases, and 5 bases separated the two germline ends. From germline, CDR1 is SEHNR and CDR2 FQNEAQ (reference sequence). This CDR3 region has 11 residues. The CDR3 DNA sequence: TGTGCCAGCGAAGTCACAGATACGCAGTATTTT. Residues: CASEVTDTQYF.

The rearrangement joins TRBV6-4 to TRBJ2-3; possibly TRBD1 or TRBD2 for D (5 bases each). V was trimmed by 2 bases and J by 1 base, leaving 7 bases between them. This CDR3 has 14 amino acids. The V gene's germline CDR1 is MRHNA and CDR2 SNTAGT. CDR3 nucleotide sequence: TGTGCCAGCAGTGACGGGGGAGGCACAGATACGCAGTATTTT. This encodes CASSDGGGTDTQYF.

V is TRBV29-1 and J is TRBJ2-7; no reliable D call. V gave up 4 bases and J gave up 2 bases, with 12 bases separating them. The CDR3 is 13 amino acids. The germline V gene has CDR1 SQVTM and CDR2 ANQGSEA. CDR3 bases: TGCAGCGTTGCCCGCGAACCTACCTACGAGCAGTACTTC. It specifies CSVAREPTYEQYF.

This clonotype was observed many times. V gene TRBV4-1 combines with J gene TRBJ1-1; 8 nucleotides line up with TRBD1. The CDR3 loop spans 14 amino acids. Trimming took 5 bases from V and 4 from J; bases not matched to a gene: 6. Germline CDR1 MGHRA, CDR2 YSYEKL. The CDR3 reads CASSLQGGITEAFF. The DNA of the CDR3 is TGCGCCAGCAGCTTACAGGGGGGGATCACTGAAGCTTTCTTT.

The rearrangement joins TRBV19 to TRBJ2-3; no clear D gene. The CDR3 loop spans 17 amino acids. V was clipped by 5 bases and J by 0 bases, with 18 bases between them. CDR1 is LNHDA and CDR2 is SQIVND in the germline V gene (reference sequence). The CDR3 DNA follows: TGTGCCAGTAGTGAAAACGGAGCAGCTTCTAGCACAGATACGCAGTATTTT. Protein: CASSENGAASSTDTQYF.

The chain combines TRBV6-1 with TRBJ2-7; D call uncertain. The CDR3 has 15 amino acids. Looked up from germline, CDR1 is MNHNS and CDR2 is SASEGT. Trimming cost V 5 bases and J 0 bases, with 14 bases left between them. The CDR3 coding sequence is TGTGCCAGCAGTCAGTGGGGATTTGACTCCTACGAGCAGTACTTC. Its protein is CASSQWGFDSYEQYF.

The rearrangement joins TRBV6-5 to TRBJ2-3; 9 bases fit TRBD1. This CDR3 spans 17 amino acids. Per germline, CDR1 MNHEY and CDR2 SVGAGI. The V and J ends lost 4 bases and 3 bases, in that order; junction bases with no gene match: 11. The CDR3 sequence is CASSFSKPGQGTDTQYF. The CDR3 coding sequence is TGTGCCAGCAGTTTCTCTAAACCGGGACAGGGTACAGATACGCAGTATTTT.

This clonotype appeared many times. V usage is TRBV7-9 and J usage is TRBJ1-1; D gene ambiguous. Germline loops: CDR1 SEHNR, CDR2 FQNEAQ (reference sequence). The CDR3 is 13 residues long. V was shortened by 8 bases and J by 3 bases, with 13 bases between the two germline ends. CDR3 residues: CASALPRDTEAFF. The DNA for the CDR3 is TGTGCCAGCGCACTTCCACGGGACACTGAAGCTTTCTTT.